One sample yielded the 20 T cell receptor beta chains listed below, sequenced in a study of OX40 agonist ivuxolimab in advanced cancers. Some clones are missing from TCRdb's copy, which holds only in-frame ones; the method was immunoSEQ multiplex PCR. Of approximately 28,000 clones detected, 80% to 90% appear once; the ten largest clones hold roughly 21%. Sample: CD4+ or CD8+ T cells sorted from blood, taken in a trial of the OX40 agonist ivuxolimab. The receptors come from an adult with an advanced solid tumor such as melanoma, head and neck, liver or kidney cancer.

J is TRBJ2-7 and V is TRBV14; D is unresolved. Germline loops: CDR1 SGHDN, CDR2 FVKESK. V was pared by 4 bases and J by 3 bases, with 16 bases between. The CDR3 extends over 15 amino acids. Here the CDR3 reads CASSLRETSIYEQYF. CDR3 DNA sequence: TGTGCCAGCAGCCTCCGCGAAACAAGTATCTACGAGCAGTACTTC.

The chain has TRBV6-5 and TRBJ2-7, with TRBD2 identical over 8 bases. The germline V gene has CDR1 MNHEY and CDR2 SVGAGI. Trimming at V came to 6 bases and at J to 3 bases, leaving 10 bases not matched to a gene. This CDR3 spans 15 amino acids. The CDR3 coding sequence is TGTGCCAGCAGGCCCCTCGGGGGGGCTTTCTACGAGCAGTACTTC. This encodes CASRPLGGAFYEQYF.

In nucleotides, the CDR3 is TGTGCCAGCAGTTACAGCATATATAGCAATCAGCCCCAGCATTTT. This encodes CASSYSIYSNQPQHF. V is TRBV27 and J is TRBJ1-5; D not certain. Trimming pared 4 bases from V and 0 bases from J, leaving 10 bases between. This CDR3 contains 15 residues. The V gene's germline CDR1 is MNHEY and CDR2 SMNVEV (reference sequence).

J is TRBJ2-1 and V is TRBV4-3; no reliable D call. V lost 0 bases and J lost 8, with 11 bases in between. Germline CDR1 is LGHNA and CDR2 is YSLEER. This CDR3 is built from 14 residues. The CDR3 is CASSQDNAIYEQFF. The CDR3 nucleotides are TGCGCCAGCAGCCAAGATAACGCTATTTATGAGCAGTTCTTC.

V and J are TRBV15 and TRBJ2-7; D is uncertain. This CDR3 has 16 amino acids. The V end was cut by 0 bases, the J end by 1 base, with 13 bases between. Germline V gives CDR1 LNHNV, CDR2 YYDKDF (reference sequence). The DNA for the CDR3 is TGTGCCACCAGCAGAGATGGGCTTAGCCTTTCCTACGAGCAGTACTTC. Translating it yields CATSRDGLSLSYEQYF.

This chain joins TRBV7-8 and TRBJ2-7, with TRBD2 as a possible D gene (6 bases). This CDR3 region has 18 residues. Germline V gene sequence: CDR1 SGHVS, CDR2 FQNEAQ. Trimming cost V 1 base and J 0 bases, with 19 bases left between them. This CDR3 is CASSLGWGWVADSYEQYF. In DNA form, the CDR3 reads TGTGCCAGCAGCTTAGGATGGGGCTGGGTAGCGGACTCCTACGAGCAGTACTTC.

The chain uses TRBV7-6 and TRBJ1-5; D remains ambiguous. Germline lookup yields CDR1 SGHVS and CDR2 FNYEAQ. CDR3 length: 17 residues. V lost 0 bases and J 6 bases, leaving 18 bases between the germline ends. CDR3 in amino acids: CASSLAEAAVGVQPQHF. The CDR3 DNA follows: TGTGCCAGCAGCTTAGCGGAGGCAGCCGTTGGAGTTCAGCCCCAGCATTTT.

The rearrangement links TRBV20-1 to TRBJ2-7; D gene unclear. The CDR3 consists of 11 residues. V was pared by 5 bases and J by 2 bases, with 7 bases between. Germline values: CDR1 DFQATT, CDR2 SNEGSKA (reference sequence). The CDR3 nucleotides are TGCAGTGCTGATGGCGCCTACGAGCAGTACTTC. Translated, it gives CSADGAYEQYF.

J is TRBJ2-1 and V is TRBV4-3; D not resolved. Germline V gene sequence: CDR1 LGHNA, CDR2 YSLEER. The CDR3 runs 12 residues. With 1 base removed from V and 5 bases from J, the gap between germline ends came to 3 bases. The CDR3 is CASSQGDNEQFF. The CDR3 coding sequence is TGCGCCAGCAGCCAAGGCGACAATGAGCAGTTCTTC.

This clone appeared a single time. V is TRBV29-1 and J is TRBJ2-1, with 9 bases identical to TRBD2. The J segment lost 5 bases and the V segment lost 6 bases, leaving 8 bases of the junction unmatched. Germline V gene lookup returns CDR1 SQVTM and CDR2 ANQGSEA. The CDR3 consists of 14 residues. CDR3 residues: CSVEGLAGDNEQFF. CDR3 in DNA: TGCAGCGTGGAGGGACTAGCCGGGGACAATGAGCAGTTCTTC.

The chain recombines TRBV6-5 with TRBJ1-1, with D perhaps TRBD1 (5 bases). Trimming stripped 4 bases from V and 9 bases from J, with 12 bases between. The CDR3 spans 12 residues. Germline CDR1 and CDR2: MNHEY and SVGAGI. Here the CDR3 DNA reads TGTGCCAGCAGTTCACGACAGAAACAAGCTTTCTTT. The encoded protein is CASSSRQKQAFF.

This chain uses TRBV28 with TRBJ2-7, with 10 bases that match TRBD1. Per germline, CDR1 MDHEN and CDR2 SYDVKM. Trimming at V came to 4 bases and at J to 4 bases, leaving 7 bases not matched to a gene. The CDR3 consists of 15 residues. CDR3 nucleotide sequence: TGTGCCAGCAGTTCCAGACAGGGGGCGAAATACGAGCAGTACTTC. This sequence encodes CASSSRQGAKYEQYF.

This clone was seen only once. The rearrangement joins TRBV29-1 to TRBJ2-1; D perhaps matches TRBD2 (6 bases). V was shortened by 0 bases and J by 2 bases, with 14 bases between the two germline ends. The length of the CDR3 is 16 residues. Germline V gene sequence: CDR1 SQVTM, CDR2 ANQGSEA. In nucleotides, the CDR3 is TGCAGCGTTGAAGATTGGGGGAGGCCTACCTACAATGAGCAGTTCTTC. Amino acids: CSVEDWGRPTYNEQFF.

The chain has TRBV7-9 and TRBJ2-7; D gene uncertain. The germline V gene has CDR1 SEHNR and CDR2 FQNEAQ (reference sequence). V was clipped by 5 bases and J by 1 base, with 6 bases between them. This CDR3 contains 12 residues. CDR3 sequence (DNA): TGTGCCAGCAGCCCCAATTCCTACGAGCAGTACTTC. It codes for CASSPNSYEQYF.

This chain links TRBV2 with TRBJ2-7, with D perhaps matching TRBD1 or TRBD2 (5 bases each). V gave up 6 bases and J gave up 7 bases, with 10 bases separating them. In germline, CDR1 is SNHLY, CDR2 FYNNEI. The CDR3 is 11 residues long. CDR3: CASRGVREQYF. Written as DNA, the CDR3 is TGTGCCAGCAGGGGGGTACGGGAGCAGTACTTC.

This rearrangement joins TRBV7-6 to TRBJ2-1; tentative D call: TRBD2 (6 bases). The CDR3 consists of 15 residues. Germline assignment: CDR1 SGHVS and CDR2 FNYEAQ. The V and J ends lost 1 base and 4 bases respectively, with 11 bases between them. CDR3 DNA: TGTGCCAGCAGCTTAGTGGGGGGATCATACAATGAGCAGTTCTTC. It encodes CASSLVGGSYNEQFF.

In nucleotides, the CDR3 is TGCAGCGTGGACACACAGGGGCATGGCTACACCTTC. Its protein is CSVDTQGHGYTF. The V gene is TRBV29-1, the J gene TRBJ1-2; 7 bases align to TRBD1. This CDR3 region has 12 residues. Germline V gene sequence: CDR1 SQVTM, CDR2 ANQGSEA. With V trimmed by 6 bases and J by 6 bases, 7 bases remained unmatched.

This chain links TRBV6-5 with TRBJ1-4; no clear D. Trimming left V 5 bases short and J 3 bases short, with 7 bases between. This CDR3 contains 13 residues. The germline V gene has CDR1 MNHEY and CDR2 SVGAGI. The DNA for the CDR3 is TGTGCCAGCAGTAACCGGCCTAATGAAAAACTGTTTTTT. The encoded protein is CASSNRPNEKLFF.

The chain has TRBV27 and TRBJ2-5, with a weak D call TRBD1 (5 bases). The V and J ends lost 5 bases and 5 bases respectively, with 12 bases between them. There are 13 residues in the CDR3. Germline-derived CDR1 and CDR2 are MNHEY and SMNVEV (reference sequence). CDR3 amino acids: CASSALRGETQYF. In DNA, the CDR3 is TGTGCCAGCAGTGCTTTAAGGGGCGAGACCCAGTACTTC.

The chain carries TRBV11-2 and TRBJ2-7; weak D call: TRBD2 (6 bases). This CDR3 is 12 amino acids long. The germline V gene encodes CDR1 SGHAT and CDR2 FQNNGV. Trimming pared 8 bases from V and 2 bases from J, leaving 10 bases between. The CDR3 loop reads CASLAKAYEQYF. The CDR3 nucleotides are TGTGCCAGCCTAGCGAAGGCCTACGAGCAGTACTTC.